This T cell receptor (beta chain) was sequenced during a study of cytomegalovirus exposure and HLA in healthy donors. This clone was seen more than once but under ten times. The PCR had 60 Vbeta and 13 Jbeta primers. Repertoires were generated with immunoSEQ multiplex PCR, while TCRdb's copy carries only in-frame clones and drops some. The sample holds approximately 110,000 clones, roughly 80% seen once. This CDR3 region has 15 residues. The sample was PBMCs. V and J are TRBV21-1 and TRBJ2-7; TRBD1, the table's D call, was not compared with the DNA. TRBV21-1 has pseudogene status. The clonotype comes from a man aged 30 to 39 in good health and CMV-seropositive. DNA of the CDR3: TGTGCCAGCAGCCCGTCGAACAGGGGCCCCTACGAGCAGTACTTC. Protein sequence: CASSPSNRGPYEQYF.